These 29 T cell receptor beta chains share one sample of origin, sequenced in a study of T cell changes during pregnancy in multiple sclerosis. Repertoires were generated with immunoSEQ multiplex PCR, while TCRdb's copy carries only in-frame clones and drops some. The sample gives more than 60,000 clones, about 91% of which show up once; about 0.31% is in the top ten. The specimen comprised CD4+ T cells from peripheral blood mononuclear cells, sampled in the third trimester of pregnancy. The receptors were gathered from a female donor in good health, enrolled as a control in a pregnancy study.

The genes are TRBV6-5 and TRBJ1-2; 8 nucleotides agree with TRBD1. This CDR3 has 13 residues. Germline V gives CDR1 MNHEY, CDR2 SVGAGI. J gave up 4 bases and V 7 bases, and 5 bases lay outside the gene matches. The CDR3 spells CASKQGAGYGYTF. The CDR3 coding sequence is TGTGCCAGCAAGCAGGGGGCTGGCTATGGCTACACCTTC.

The genes are TRBV7-3 and TRBJ2-2; 8 nucleotides agree with TRBD1. There are 13 residues in the CDR3. Germline V CDR1 and CDR2: SGHTA, FQGTGA. Trimming cost V 6 bases and J 5 bases; bases outside gene matches: 2. CDR3: CASRRTGTGELFF. In DNA, the CDR3 is TGTGCCAGCAGGAGGACAGGGACCGGGGAGCTGTTTTTT.

The V and J genes are TRBV27 and TRBJ2-7, with 9 positions matching TRBD2. The CDR3 has 19 amino acids. Germline trimming cut 7 bases from V and 2 bases from J; bases unmatched to any gene: 21. Germline values: CDR1 MNHEY, CDR2 SMNVEV (reference sequence). The CDR3 DNA sequence: TGTGCCAGCACCTCGCACCCCTCCTCGGGTAGCGGGGGAACCTACGAGCAGTACTTC. Its translation is CASTSHPSSGSGGTYEQYF.

The chain employs TRBV6-1 and TRBJ1-2; 7 bases fit TRBD1. Germline V gives CDR1 MNHNS, CDR2 SASEGT. V was pared by 7 bases and J by 7 bases, with 12 bases of the junction left unmatched. CDR3 length: 14 amino acids. The DNA of the CDR3 is TGTGCCAGCATTTTGACAGGGCCTGTGGTTGGCTACACCTTC. As protein: CASILTGPVVGYTF.

The chain couples TRBV2 to TRBJ2-3, with TRBD1 matching 7 bases. Per the germline V gene, CDR1 is SNHLY and CDR2 is FYNNEI. The length of the CDR3 is 14 residues. Losses at the gene ends were 5 bases for V and 3 bases for J; bases not matched to a gene: 5. The CDR3 bases are TGTGCCAGCAGTACCGGGACAGAGACAGATACGCAGTATTTT. It is translated as CASSTGTETDTQYF.

The chain recombines TRBV7-9 with TRBJ2-2; tentatively, D is TRBD2 (6 bases). The CDR3 is made up of 15 amino acids. Trimming took off 5 bases at V and 7 bases at J, with 17 bases between the two ends. Germline values: CDR1 SEHNR, CDR2 FQNEAQ (reference sequence). The CDR3 is CASSLAGNGNGELFF. For the CDR3, the DNA is TGTGCCAGCAGCCTCGCGGGGAACGGAAACGGGGAGCTGTTTTTT.

In DNA, the CDR3 is TGTGCCAGCAGCTTCCCGGGACAGGGTTCCTACGAGCAGTACTTC. Encoded protein: CASSFPGQGSYEQYF. This chain uses TRBV5-4 with TRBJ2-7, with 9 bases that match TRBD1. The CDR3 is 15 amino acids. With 2 bases clipped from V and 1 base from J, the junction kept 4 bases outside the gene matches. Per the germline V gene, CDR1 is SGHNT and CDR2 is YYREEE (reference sequence).

J is TRBJ2-7 and V is TRBV10-3, with TRBD2 as a possible D gene (5 bases). Germline V gene data show CDR1 as ENHRY and CDR2 as SYGVKD. The CDR3 has 13 residues. The V gene lost 3 bases and the J gene lost 4 bases, with 10 bases spanning the gap. CDR3 sequence (DNA): TGTGCCATCAGTGACGGGATGGGGTACGAGCAGTACTTC. It encodes CAISDGMGYEQYF.

V usage is TRBV29-1 and J usage is TRBJ2-1; TRBD1 aligns across 11 bases. With V trimmed by 7 bases and J by 3 bases, 8 bases remained unmatched. CDR3 size: 15 residues. Germline V gene sequence: CDR1 SQVTM, CDR2 ANQGSEA. Written as DNA, the CDR3 is TGCAGCGACTTACCCGGGACAGGGGGCTACAATGAGCAGTTCTTC. Its protein is CSDLPGTGGYNEQFF.

This rearrangement joins TRBV9 to TRBJ2-5; D remains unclear. Germline assignment: CDR1 SGDLS and CDR2 YYNGEE. V was pared by 0 bases and J by 2 bases, with 8 bases between. The CDR3 is made up of 14 amino acids. This chain's CDR3 is CASSVAVRQETQYF. CDR3 nucleotide sequence: TGTGCCAGCAGCGTAGCGGTGAGGCAAGAGACCCAGTACTTC.

The J gene is TRBJ2-5, the V gene TRBV11-2; D gene unclear. This CDR3 contains 15 residues. The germline V gene has CDR1 SGHAT and CDR2 FQNNGV. V dropped 4 bases and J dropped 2 bases, with 14 bases sitting between them. The CDR3 spells CASSSTGGFQETQYF. The CDR3 DNA reads TGTGCCAGCAGCTCGACCGGCGGCTTTCAAGAGACCCAGTACTTC.

The chain employs TRBV2 and TRBJ2-1, with 10 bases that match TRBD1. CDR1 and CDR2 from the germline V gene are SNHLY and FYNNEI. CDR3 length: 15 amino acids. Trimming took 7 bases from V and 13 from J; bases not matched to a gene: 16. The CDR3 DNA reads TGTGCCAGCACCCTAAGGGGGGACAGGGGTAAAGTCCAGTTCTTC. Its protein is CASTLRGDRGKVQFF.

The rearrangement uses TRBV7-9 and TRBJ2-5, with no clear D. CDR1 is SEHNR and CDR2 is FQNEAQ in the germline V gene (reference sequence). There are 11 residues in the CDR3. V was pared by 5 bases and J by 7 bases, with 8 bases between. CDR3 sequence reads: CASSLSWTQYF. In nucleotides, the CDR3 is TGTGCCAGCAGCCTCTCTTGGACCCAGTACTTC. Drawing the rest from reference TRBV7-9 and TRBJ2-5, the complete variable domain is DTGVSQNPRHKITKRGQNVTFRCDPISEHNRLYWYRQTLGQGPEFLTYFQNEAQLEKSRLLSDRFSAERPKGSFSTLEIQRTEQGDSAMYLCASSLSWTQYFGPGTRLLVL.

This clone was observed a handful of times. This rearrangement joins TRBV7-9 to TRBJ1-1, with unresolved D. The ends were cut back, 3 bases at V and 5 bases at J, with 7 bases in the middle. The CDR3 covers 12 residues. Germline assignment: CDR1 SEHNR and CDR2 FQNEAQ (reference sequence). CDR3 in DNA: TGTGCCAGCAGCTTCGCCCGGACTGAAGCTTTCTTT. Encoded protein: CASSFARTEAFF.

The V and J genes are TRBV6-1 and TRBJ2-2; 9 nucleotides line up with TRBD1. CDR1 is MNHNS, CDR2 SASEGT, per germline. The CDR3 contains 14 residues. The CDR3 region is CVLTGGFDTGELFF. As DNA, the CDR3 is TGTGTCCTTACAGGGGGCTTTGACACCGGGGAGCTGTTTTTT.

This clone came up once. This chain connects TRBV9 to TRBJ2-5, with a weak D call TRBD1 (6 bases). V was cut by 4 bases and J by 4 bases, with 11 bases left in between. This CDR3 region has 13 residues. Germline V CDR1 and CDR2: SGDLS, YYNGEE. The CDR3 region is CASSLSGVETQYF. In DNA, the CDR3 is TGTGCCAGCAGCCTTTCAGGGGTAGAGACCCAGTACTTC.

This rearrangement joins TRBV7-2 to TRBJ1-2, with 10 bases lining up with TRBD1. The CDR3 runs to 17 residues. Germline V lookup: CDR1 SGHTA, CDR2 FQGNSA. The V segment lost 3 bases and the J segment 1 base; nucleotides outside the gene matches: 8. The CDR3 region is CASSFVTGTGDNYGYTF. DNA of the CDR3: TGTGCCAGCAGCTTTGTTACCGGGACAGGGGATAACTATGGCTACACCTTC.

Comment on this clone: The germline gene is not matched at one end of the junction; a read error may be the cause. The rearrangement joins TRBV7-7 to TRBJ1-2; D ambiguous. Germline V gene lookup returns CDR1 SSHAT and CDR2 FNYEAQ (reference sequence). The CDR3 length is 16 residues. The CDR3 DNA reads as TGTGCTAGCAACTTAGCAGCCTCAGGCGTGCTCTATGGCTACACCTTC. Encoded protein: CASNLAASGVLYGYTF.

V and J are TRBV7-2 and TRBJ1-1; 7 bases align to TRBD1. The V gene's germline CDR1 is SGHTA and CDR2 FQGNSA. V trimming: 5 bases; J trimming: 1 base; junction bases outside the gene matches: 4. This CDR3 region has 14 residues. Here the CDR3 reads CASSRDRANTEAFF. The CDR3 DNA follows: TGTGCCAGCAGCCGTGACAGGGCGAACACTGAAGCTTTCTTT.

J is TRBJ2-7 and V is TRBV5-4, with D uncertain. Trimming stripped 4 bases from V and 5 bases from J, with 10 bases between. Germline V gene data show CDR1 as SGHNT and CDR2 as YYREEE (reference sequence). This CDR3 is 12 amino acids long. DNA for the CDR3: TGTGCCAGCAGCCCTAGAGTCCACGAGCAGTACTTC. Its protein product is CASSPRVHEQYF.

J is TRBJ2-5 and V is TRBV14; D is possibly TRBD1 (5 bases). The ends were cut back, 1 base at V and 4 bases at J, with 13 bases in the middle. This CDR3 is built from 15 residues. CDR1 is SGHDN, CDR2 FVKESK, per germline. The CDR3 spells CASSQGQRELETQYF. In DNA, the CDR3 is TGTGCCAGCAGCCAAGGACAGCGTGAACTAGAGACCCAGTACTTC.

As DNA, the CDR3 is TGTGCCAGCATCCCGGGACACTTTGGTGAAAAACTGTTTTTT. Amino acids: CASIPGHFGEKLFF. The chain employs TRBV5-8 and TRBJ1-4, with a weak D call TRBD1 (6 bases). This CDR3 has 14 residues. CDR1 is SGHTS, CDR2 YDEGEE, per germline. Trimming pared 6 bases from V and 7 bases from J, leaving 16 bases between.

This chain links TRBV7-8 with TRBJ2-2; D not certain. CDR1 SGHVS and CDR2 FQNEAQ come from the germline V gene. The CDR3 extends over 14 amino acids. The V end was cut by 5 bases, the J end by 2 bases, with 9 bases between. This CDR3 is CASSPTGNTGELFF. The CDR3 region has the DNA TGTGCCAGCAGCCCTACGGGTAACACCGGGGAGCTGTTTTTT.

This sequence joins TRBV11-2 and TRBJ1-6, with D maybe TRBD1 (5 bases). Per the germline V gene, CDR1 is SGHAT and CDR2 is FQNNGV. There are 15 residues in the CDR3. The V and J ends lost 4 bases and 7 bases respectively, with 14 bases between them. The CDR3, as DNA: TGTGCCAGCAGCTCGGGGGGTTTGAGCAATTCACCCCTCCACTTT. Translating gives CASSSGGLSNSPLHF.

V usage is TRBV13 and J usage is TRBJ1-2; 8 nucleotides match TRBD1. There are 15 residues in the CDR3. Losses at the gene ends were 5 bases for V and 4 bases for J; bases not matched to a gene: 9. CDR1 PRHDT and CDR2 FYEKMQ come from the germline V gene (reference sequence). This CDR3 is CASSTRPDRGYGYTF. The CDR3 DNA follows: TGTGCCAGCAGCACGAGACCCGACAGGGGCTATGGCTACACCTTC.

The J gene is TRBJ1-2, the V gene TRBV5-4, with 8 bases lining up with TRBD1. With V trimmed by 2 bases and J by 4 bases, 10 bases remained unmatched. This CDR3 has 16 amino acids. The V gene's germline CDR1 is SGHNT and CDR2 YYREEE (reference sequence). The CDR3 region has the DNA TGTGCCAGCAGCTTTTTTGGACAGGGAATTTCCTATGGCTACACCTTC. Residues: CASSFFGQGISYGYTF. The variable domain in full, with the rest retrieved from reference TRBV5-4 and TRBJ1-2, is ETGVTQSPTHLIKTRGQQVTLRCSSQSGHNTVSWYQQALGQGPQFIFQYYREEENGRGNFPPRFSGLQFPNYSSELNVNALELDDSALYLCASSFFGQGISYGYTFGSGTRLTVV.

This clone was seen a handful of times. The chain joins TRBV7-2 to TRBJ1-1; 7 nucleotides agree with TRBD1. Germline V CDR1 and CDR2: SGHTA, FQGNSA. The CDR3 has 15 residues. The junction had 7 bases not matched to a gene; V was cut back by 6 bases and J by 0 bases. CDR3 nucleotides: TGTGCCAGCAGTCGGGACAGCCTCTTGAACACTGAAGCTTTCTTT. This codes for CASSRDSLLNTEAFF.

This clone was counted a single time. The chain joins TRBV15 to TRBJ1-2, with D possibly matching TRBD1 (6 bases). Looked up from germline, CDR1 is LNHNV and CDR2 is YYDKDF (reference sequence). The V end lost 5 bases, the J end lost 8 bases, and 21 bases lay between the germline ends. The CDR3 is 15 residues long. The CDR3 here is CATSGHRDTDRGYTF. DNA for the CDR3: TGTGCCACCAGCGGGCACCGGGACACGGATCGGGGCTACACCTTC. The full variable domain, in which reference TRBV15 and TRBJ1-2 provide the parts outside the CDR3, is DAMVIQNPRYQVTQFGKPVTLSCSQTLNHNVMYWYQQKSSQAPKLLFHYYDKDFNNEADTPDNFQSRRPNTSFCFLDIRSPGLGDTAMYLCATSGHRDTDRGYTFGSGTRLTVV.

V and J are TRBV11-3 and TRBJ2-7; 7 nucleotides agree with TRBD1. This CDR3 has 13 amino acids. Germline CDR1 is SGHNT and CDR2 is YENEEA. V lost 7 bases to trimming and J lost 0 bases; unmatched junction nucleotides: 3. DNA for the CDR3: TGTGCCAGCACCGAGGGGGCCTCCTACGAGCAGTACTTC. Protein product: CASTEGASYEQYF.